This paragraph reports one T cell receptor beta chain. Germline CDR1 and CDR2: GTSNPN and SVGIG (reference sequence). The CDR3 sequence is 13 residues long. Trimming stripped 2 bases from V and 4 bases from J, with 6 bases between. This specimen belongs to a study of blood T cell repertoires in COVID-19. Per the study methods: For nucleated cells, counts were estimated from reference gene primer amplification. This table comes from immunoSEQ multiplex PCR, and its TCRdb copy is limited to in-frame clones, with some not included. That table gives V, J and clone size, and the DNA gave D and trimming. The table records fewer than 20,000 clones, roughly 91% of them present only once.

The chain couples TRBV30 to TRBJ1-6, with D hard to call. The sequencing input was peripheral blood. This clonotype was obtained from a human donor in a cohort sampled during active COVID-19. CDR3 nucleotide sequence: TGTGCCTGGAGTCCCACTTATAATTCACCCCTCCACTTT. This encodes CAWSPTYNSPLHF. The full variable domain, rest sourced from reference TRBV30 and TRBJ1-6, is SQTIHQWPATLVQPVGSPLSLECTVEGTSNPNLYWYRQAAGRGLQLLFYSVGIGQISSEVPQNLSASRPQDRQFILSSKKLLLSDSGFYLCAWSPTYNSPLHFGNGTRLTVT.